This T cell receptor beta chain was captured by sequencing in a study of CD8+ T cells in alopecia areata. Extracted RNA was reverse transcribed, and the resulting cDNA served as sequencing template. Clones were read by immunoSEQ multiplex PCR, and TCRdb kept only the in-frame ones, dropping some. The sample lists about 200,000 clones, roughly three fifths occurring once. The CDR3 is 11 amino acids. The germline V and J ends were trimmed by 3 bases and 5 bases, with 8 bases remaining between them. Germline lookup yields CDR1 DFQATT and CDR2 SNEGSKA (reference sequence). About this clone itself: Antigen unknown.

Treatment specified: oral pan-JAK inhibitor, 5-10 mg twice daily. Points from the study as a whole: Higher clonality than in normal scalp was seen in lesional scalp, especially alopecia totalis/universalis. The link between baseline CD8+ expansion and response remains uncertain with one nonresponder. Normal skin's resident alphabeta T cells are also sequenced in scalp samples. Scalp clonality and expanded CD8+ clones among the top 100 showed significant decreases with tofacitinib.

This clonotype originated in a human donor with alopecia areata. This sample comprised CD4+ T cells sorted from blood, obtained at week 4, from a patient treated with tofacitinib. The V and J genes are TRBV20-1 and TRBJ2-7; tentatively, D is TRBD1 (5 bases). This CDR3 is CSASPRDEQYF. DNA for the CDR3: TGCAGTGCTAGCCCCAGGGACGAGCAGTACTTC.